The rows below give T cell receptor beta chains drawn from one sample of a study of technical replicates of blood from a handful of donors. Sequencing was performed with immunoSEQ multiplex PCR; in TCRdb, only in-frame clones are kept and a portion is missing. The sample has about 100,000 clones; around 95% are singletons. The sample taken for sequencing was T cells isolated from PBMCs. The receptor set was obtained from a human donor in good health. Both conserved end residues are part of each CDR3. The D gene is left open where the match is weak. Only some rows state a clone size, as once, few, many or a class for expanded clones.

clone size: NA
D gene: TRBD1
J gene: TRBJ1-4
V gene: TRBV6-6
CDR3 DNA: TGTGCCAGCAGTTCCTGGGGTCAGGGGGTGGGTGAAAAACTGTTTTTT
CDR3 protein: CASSSWGQGVGEKLFF

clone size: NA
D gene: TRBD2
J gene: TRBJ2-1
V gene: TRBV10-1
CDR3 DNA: TGCGCCAGCAGTGTTCGCGGGAGGCATGAGCAGTTCTTC
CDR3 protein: CASSVRGRHEQFF

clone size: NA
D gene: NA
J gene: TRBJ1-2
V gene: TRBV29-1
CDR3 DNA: TGCAGCGTTGAATTAGTCGCTAACTATGGCTACACCTTC
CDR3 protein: CSVELVANYGYTF

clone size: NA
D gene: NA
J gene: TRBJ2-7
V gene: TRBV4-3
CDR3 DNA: TGCGCCAGCAGCCAAGATCTCGGACGGACTTACTACGAGCAGTACTTC
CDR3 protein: CASSQDLGRTYYEQYF

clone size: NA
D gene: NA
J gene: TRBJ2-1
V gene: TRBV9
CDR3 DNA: TGTGCCAGCAGCGTAAGTTACGGAGAGGTGAATGAGCAGTTCTTC
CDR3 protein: CASSVSYGEVNEQFF

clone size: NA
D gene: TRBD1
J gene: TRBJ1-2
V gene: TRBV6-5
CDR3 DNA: TGTGCCAGCAGTTATCTTGGGACAGGACGATATGGCTACACCTTC
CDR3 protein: CASSYLGTGRYGYTF

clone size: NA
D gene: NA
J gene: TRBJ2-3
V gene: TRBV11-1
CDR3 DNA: TGTGCCAGCAGCACAGGGCAGGGGTTGTCAGATACGCAGTATTTT
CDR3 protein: CASSTGQGLSDTQYF

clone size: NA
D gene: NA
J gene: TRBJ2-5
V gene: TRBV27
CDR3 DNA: TGTGCCAGCAGGTCTGTCGGGGAGACCCAGTACTTC
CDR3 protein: CASRSVGETQYF

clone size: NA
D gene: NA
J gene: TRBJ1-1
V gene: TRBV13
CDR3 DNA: TGTGCCAGCAGCTTGGTGGCAGGAAACACTGAAGCTTTCTTT
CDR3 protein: CASSLVAGNTEAFF

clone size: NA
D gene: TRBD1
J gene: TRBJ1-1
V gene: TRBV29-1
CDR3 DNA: TGCAGCGTTGGGGGACAGGGGACCCCTGAAGCTTTCTTT
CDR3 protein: CSVGGQGTPEAFF

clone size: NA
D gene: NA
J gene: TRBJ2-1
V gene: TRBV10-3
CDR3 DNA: TGTGCCATCGGGCACAGCTACAATGAGCAGTTCTTC
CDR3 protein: CAIGHSYNEQFF

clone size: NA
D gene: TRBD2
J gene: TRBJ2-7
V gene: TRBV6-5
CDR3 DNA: TGTGCCAGCCGGGGCGGGAGAGGGTACGAGCAGTACTTC
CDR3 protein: CASRGGRGYEQYF

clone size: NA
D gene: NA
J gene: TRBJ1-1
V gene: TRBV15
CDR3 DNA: TGTGCCACCAGCAGAGAGATTGTCACAGGTCATAACACTGAAGCTTTCTTT
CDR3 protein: CATSREIVTGHNTEAFF

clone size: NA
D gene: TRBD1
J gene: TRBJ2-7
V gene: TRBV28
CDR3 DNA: TGTGCCAGCAGTTTCGGGACAGGGGGCTACGAGCAGTACTTC
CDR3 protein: CASSFGTGGYEQYF

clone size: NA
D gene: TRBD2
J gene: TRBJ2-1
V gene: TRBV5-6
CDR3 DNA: TGTGCCAGCAGCTCAACTAGCGGGACAGCAGGCTACAATGAGCAGTTCTTC
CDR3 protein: CASSSTSGTAGYNEQFF

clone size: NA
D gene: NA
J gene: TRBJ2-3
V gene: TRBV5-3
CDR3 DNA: TGTGCCAGAAGCCGGGTTGGTGGACGGGAGAAGAACACAGATACGCAGTATTTT
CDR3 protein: CARSRVGGREKNTDTQYF

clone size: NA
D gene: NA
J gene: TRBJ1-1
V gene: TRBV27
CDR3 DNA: TGTGCCAGCAGTTTAGGCAGGGAAATCACTGAAGCTTTCTTT
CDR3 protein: CASSLGREITEAFF

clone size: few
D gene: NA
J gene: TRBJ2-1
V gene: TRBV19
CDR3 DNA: TGTGCCAGTAGTCTAATGGAGACCGTGTTCCATGAGCAGTTCTTC
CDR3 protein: CASSLMETVFHEQFF

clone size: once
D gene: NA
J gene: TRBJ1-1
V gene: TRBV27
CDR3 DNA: TGTGCCAGCAAACCTTGGCCCGAGACATATGAAGCTTTCTTT
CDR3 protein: CASKPWPETYEAFF

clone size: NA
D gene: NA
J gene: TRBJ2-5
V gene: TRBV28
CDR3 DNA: TGTGCCAGCAGTTTTACGGGGCAGGGGGAGGCGGAGACCCAGTACTTC
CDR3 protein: CASSFTGQGEAETQYF

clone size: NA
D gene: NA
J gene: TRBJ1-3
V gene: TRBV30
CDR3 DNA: TGTGCCTGGAGTGGTGTGGAGGTTGCTGGAAACACCATATATTTT
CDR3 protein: CAWSGVEVAGNTIYF

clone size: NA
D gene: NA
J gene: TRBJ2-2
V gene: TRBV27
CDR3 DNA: TGTGCCAGCAGTGATTCGGGGGTTAAGCGCGGGGAGCTGTTTTTT
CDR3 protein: CASSDSGVKRGELFF

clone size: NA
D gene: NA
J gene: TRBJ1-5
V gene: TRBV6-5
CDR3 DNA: TGTGCCAGCAGTCCAGGGAGCAATCAGCCCCAGCATTTT
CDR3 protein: CASSPGSNQPQHF

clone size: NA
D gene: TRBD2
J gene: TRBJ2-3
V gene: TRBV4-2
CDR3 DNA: TGTGCCAGCAGTCGGACTAGCGCGGATACGCAGTATTTT
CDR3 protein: CASSRTSADTQYF

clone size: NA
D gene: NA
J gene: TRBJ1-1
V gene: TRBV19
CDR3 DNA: TGTGCCAGTAGTATGGTCGTCTGGGGGCGCATAACTGAAGCTTTCTTT
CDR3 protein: CASSMVVWGRITEAFF

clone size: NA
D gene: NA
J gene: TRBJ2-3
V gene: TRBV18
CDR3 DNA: TGTGCCAGCTCACAAGCGCGAGCTAGCACAGATACGCAGTATTTT
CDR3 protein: CASSQARASTDTQYF

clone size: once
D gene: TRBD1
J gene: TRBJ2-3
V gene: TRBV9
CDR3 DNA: TGTGCCAGCAGCGTTGACAGGGGAGATACGCAGTATTTT
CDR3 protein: CASSVDRGDTQYF

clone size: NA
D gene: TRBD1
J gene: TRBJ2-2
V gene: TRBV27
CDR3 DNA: TGTGCCAGCAGTCCCGGGACAGGGCTCCCCGGGGAGCTGTTTTTT
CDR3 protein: CASSPGTGLPGELFF

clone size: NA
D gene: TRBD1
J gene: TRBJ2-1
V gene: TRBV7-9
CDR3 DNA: TGTGCCAGCAGCTCTGGGACAGGAGGGGATGAGCAGTTCTTC
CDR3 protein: CASSSGTGGDEQFF

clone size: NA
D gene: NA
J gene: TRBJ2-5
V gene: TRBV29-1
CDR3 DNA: TGCAGCGTATCCGGGGGCCAAGAGACCCAGTACTTC
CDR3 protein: CSVSGGQETQYF

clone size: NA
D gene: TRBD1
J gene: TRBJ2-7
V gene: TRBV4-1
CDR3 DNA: TGCGCCAGCAGCCACCGGGACAGTTCCTACGAGCAGTACTTC
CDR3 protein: CASSHRDSSYEQYF

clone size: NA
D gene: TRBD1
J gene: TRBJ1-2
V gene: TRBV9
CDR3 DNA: TGTGCCAGCAGCCAAGACAGGGGGGACTATGGCTACACCTTC
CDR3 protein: CASSQDRGDYGYTF

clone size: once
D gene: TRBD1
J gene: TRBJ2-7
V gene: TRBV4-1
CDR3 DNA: TGCGCCAGCAGCCAAGTTCTTGACAGGGACTCCTACGAGCAGTACTTC
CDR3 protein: CASSQVLDRDSYEQYF

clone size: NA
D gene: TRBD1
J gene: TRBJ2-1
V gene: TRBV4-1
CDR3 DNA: TGCGCCAGCAGCCAGAGGCTAATGGACAGGTCCAATTACAATGAGCAGTTCTTC
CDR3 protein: CASSQRLMDRSNYNEQFF

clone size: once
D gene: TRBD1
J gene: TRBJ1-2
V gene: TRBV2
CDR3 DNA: TGTGCCAGGCAGCCTTTGAGGGGGCAAGTATCTAACTATGGCTACACCTTC
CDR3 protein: CARQPLRGQVSNYGYTF

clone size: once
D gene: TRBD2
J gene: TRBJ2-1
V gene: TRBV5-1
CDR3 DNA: TGCGCCAGCAGCCCGACTAGTCGAGCGGGAGGTAGCAATGAGCAGTTCTTC
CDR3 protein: CASSPTSRAGGSNEQFF

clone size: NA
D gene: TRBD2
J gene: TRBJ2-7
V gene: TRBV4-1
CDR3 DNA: TGCGCCAGCAGCCATCCCCGGGAGGGCAAAGGGTACGAGCAGTACTTC
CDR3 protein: CASSHPREGKGYEQYF

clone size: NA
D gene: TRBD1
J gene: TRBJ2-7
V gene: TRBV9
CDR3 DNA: TGTGCCAGCAGCGTAGGCCCTACAGGGGACGAGCAGTACTTC
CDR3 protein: CASSVGPTGDEQYF

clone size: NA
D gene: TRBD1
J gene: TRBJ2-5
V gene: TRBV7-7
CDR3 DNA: TGTGCTAGCAGCTCTGGTATGACAGGGCCAGAGACCCAGTACTTC
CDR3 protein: CASSSGMTGPETQYF

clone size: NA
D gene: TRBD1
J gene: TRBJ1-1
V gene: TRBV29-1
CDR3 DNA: TGCAGCGTTGTTCAACTCTTGGGACAGAAGAGCACTGAAGCTTTCTTT
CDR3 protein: CSVVQLLGQKSTEAFF

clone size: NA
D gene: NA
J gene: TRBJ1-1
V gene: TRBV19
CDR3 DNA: TGTGCCAGTAGTACCGGGGGGGGGTCGCGCTCGAGGAGCACTGAAGCTTTCTTT
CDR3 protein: CASSTGGGSRSRSTEAFF

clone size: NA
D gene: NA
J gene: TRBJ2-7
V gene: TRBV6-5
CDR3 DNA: TGTGCCAGCAGATCGGTATACGAGCAGTACTTC
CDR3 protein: CASRSVYEQYF

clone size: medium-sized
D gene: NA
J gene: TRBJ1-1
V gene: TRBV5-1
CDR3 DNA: TGCGCCAGCAGCTTTCAAATGAACACTGAAGCTTTCTTT
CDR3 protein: CASSFQMNTEAFF

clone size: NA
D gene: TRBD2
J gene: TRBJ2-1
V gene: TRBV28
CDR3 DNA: TGTGCCAGCGAAGGGACTAGCGGCAGCAATGAGCAGTTCTTC
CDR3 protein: CASEGTSGSNEQFF

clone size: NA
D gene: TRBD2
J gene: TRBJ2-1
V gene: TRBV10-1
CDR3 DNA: TGCGCCAGCAGTGAGTCGGGAGGGGACAATGAGCAGTTCTTC
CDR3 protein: CASSESGGDNEQFF

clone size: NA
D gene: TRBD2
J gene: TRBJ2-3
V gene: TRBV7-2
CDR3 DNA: TGTGCCAGCAGCTTCCAGCGGGAGGCCCTTAGGGATACGCAGTATTTT
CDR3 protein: CASSFQREALRDTQYF

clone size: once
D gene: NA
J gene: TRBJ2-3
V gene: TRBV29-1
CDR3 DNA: TGCAGCGTTTGGGACAGGGGCCGCGCTAGCGGGAGCGTCCTCACAGATACGCAGTATTTT
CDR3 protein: CSVWDRGRASGSVLTDTQYF

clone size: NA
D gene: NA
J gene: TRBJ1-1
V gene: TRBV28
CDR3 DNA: TGTGCCAGCAGTAGTTCAGGGAGGACTGAAGCTTTCTTT
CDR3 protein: CASSSSGRTEAFF

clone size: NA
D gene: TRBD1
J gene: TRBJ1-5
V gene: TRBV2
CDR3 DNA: TGTGCCAGCAGTTCGGGACAGAATCAGCCCCAGCATTTT
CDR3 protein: CASSSGQNQPQHF

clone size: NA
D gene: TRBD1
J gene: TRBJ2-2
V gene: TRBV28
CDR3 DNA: TGTGCCAGCACCGAAACAGGGGCCACCGGGGAGCTGTTTTTT
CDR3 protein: CASTETGATGELFF